What follows describes a single T cell receptor (beta chain). This clonotype was counted many times. Its antigen is currently not known. No qualities accompany the bases; no much larger clone lies one base away. Its CDR3 holds 12 amino acids, cysteine through phenylalanine. The only DNA kept is the CDR3, 36 bases in frame from the first base. Reading the germline V gene gives CDR1 SGHAT and CDR2 FQNNGV. The V end loses 2 bases and the J end loses 5 bases, and a stretch of 5 bases separates them. Libraries were made using RACE. Instrument on record: NextSeq 500. Library preparation attached unique molecular identifiers to individual cDNA molecules for quantitative, reproducible TCR counting. For every blood RNA sample, sequencing covered both the TCR alpha and TCR beta chains. On the study's bioinformatics: The median number of TCRs per sample was 90,000 to 100,000, ranging from 23,224 to 690,600. The Decombinator software suite was used to annotate V, J and CDR3 in the TCR reads. For PS versus PT1 abundance plots, all samples were subsampled to the same number of TCRs (28,000). TCRs were defined as expanded if absent before sensitization and observed at least eight times at the 2-week time point. TCRdb redid the processing of the public reads, applying fastp at Q25 and MiXCR, and retained in-frame beta chains. A single entry per CDR3 protein holds the most common genes and DNA from its merged rows. What appears here as the V and J calls and clone size reflects TCRdb's work, not the paper's. Within this sample are some 360,000 distinct CDR3 sequences, with 5% to 6.5% of them counted one time only. 2.6% of the sample goes to the ten largest clones.

The source of the sample is a study of human T cells and chemical hapten exposure (dated by TCRdb to the early 2020s). Regarding the complete study: For sensitization, 2% DPC in acetone was applied to a roughly 2 cm by roughly 2 cm area of upper inner arm skin. Patients additionally received weekly therapeutic DPC doses to the scalp throughout the approximately 22-week study period. Patch tests used Finn chambers with 0.01% DPC on the upper back, scored after 6 days by International Contact Dermatitis Research Group standards. Most of the patients in the cohort were female, and the cohort covered alopecia areata with under or over 50% scalp involvement, alopecia totalis and alopecia universalis. Libraries were combined into a pool for sequencing, and differences in TCR yield between samples came mainly from small differences in library volumes within the pool. The study tracked peripheral blood TCR repertoire changes in vivo during primary and secondary sensitization to the hapten diphenylcyclopropenone (DPC) in alopecia patients. Patient blood was sampled pre-sensitization (week 0) and at 2, 6 and about 24 weeks after DPC sensitization. For TCR sequencing, blood came from some 31 alopecia patients at anywhere from one to four time points (pre-sensitization, 2, 6 and 24 weeks).

Overall results and qualifications from the work: Because all patients had alopecia, a presumed autoimmune disease, the immune response of the patients might differ from that of healthy individuals. Expanded TCRs formed significantly more large CDR3 similarity clusters than pre-sensitization or healthy control sets, consistent with antigen-driven responses. Patch test score correlated positively with the number of PT1 expanded TCRs, reaching significance at thresholds 8, 16 and 32 but not at 4. DPC sensitization did not change the number of TCRs with a frequency above 1 in 1000, and there was no evidence of changes in global repertoire structure. Repeated subsampling changed both the strength of the expansion versus patch-test correlation and the threshold at which that correlation became significant.

This sample's time point label indicates: pre-sensitization, week 0. This sample's treatment or condition label indicates: therapeutic diphenylcyclopropenone sensitization with weekly scalp DPC. At each patch-test visit, blood was drawn before the patch test was applied. Patients were eligible if aged 18 to 70, diagnosed with alopecia and judged suitable for DPC therapy, and pregnant patients were excluded. Total RNA was extracted from unfractionated whole blood collected in Tempus Blood RNA tubes. The receptor was derived from a woman between 50 and 59 years old with alopecia areata. Some clones in this sample may be carry-over from other donors' samples. The input for sequencing was whole blood, taken in connection with sensitization to the hapten diphenylcyclopropenone (DPC). The chain couples TRBV11-2 to TRBJ2-3, with no confident D gene call. The CDR3 amino acid sequence is: CASSLSIDTQYF. The DNA sequence is given as TGTGCCAGCAGCTTATCCATAGATACGCAGTATTTT.